Listed below are T cell receptor beta chains from one sample, sequenced in a study of blood T cell repertoires in COVID-19. Produced via immunoSEQ multiplex PCR; TCRdb's table is partial and in-frame only. Counted here are about 350,000 clones, around nine tenths occurring once; the ten biggest clones make up around 4%. The sequenced material came from peripheral blood. Every receptor here comes from a woman aged 55-69 years with COVID-19, enrolled during active disease. CDR3s include the opening cysteine and the closing phenylalanine or tryptophan. The D gene is left open where the match is weak. Size tells how often a clone was seen (once, few, many) or the class of an expanded clone, and some rows leave it out.

d_call j_call v_call clone_size cdr3_aa cdr3_nt
NA TRBJ1-1 TRBV5-6 NA CASSLPGEAFF TGTGCCAGCAGCTTGCCAGGAGAAGCTTTCTTT
TRBD2 TRBJ2-3 TRBV6-6 NA CASSIKLAGGGDTQYF TGTGCCAGCAGTATCAAACTAGCGGGGGGGGGAGATACGCAGTATTTT
TRBD2 TRBJ2-2 TRBV11-3 NA CASSPKLGREGTGELFF TGTGCCAGCAGCCCTAAACTTGGCAGGGAGGGCACCGGGGAGCTGTTTTTT
NA TRBJ2-5 TRBV6-5 once CATRTRETQYF TGTGCCACCAGAACTCGGGAGACCCAGTACTTC
NA TRBJ1-6 TRBV7-2 NA CASSDWGGAYNSPLHF TGTGCCAGCAGCGACTGGGGGGGCGCCTATAATTCACCCCTCCACTTT
NA TRBJ2-3 TRBV4-1 NA CASSPQTGWGTDTQYF TGCGCCAGCAGCCCGCAAACAGGGTGGGGCACAGATACGCAGTATTTT
NA TRBJ1-5 TRBV27 NA CASSLFPRQPQHF TGTGCCAGCAGTTTATTCCCCAGGCAGCCCCAGCATTTT
TRBD1 TRBJ1-2 TRBV24-1 few CATSERQGGYTF TGTGCCACCAGTGAAAGACAGGGGGGCTACACCTTC
NA TRBJ1-1 TRBV27 NA CASSSGVAGTEAFF TGTGCCAGCAGTTCAGGGGTGGCCGGCACTGAAGCTTTCTTT
TRBD1 TRBJ1-5 TRBV6-5 NA CASSPWTGGNQPQHF TGTGCCAGCAGTCCCTGGACAGGGGGAAATCAGCCCCAGCATTTT
NA TRBJ1-4 TRBV10-3 once CAISKVVFGEKLFF TGTGCCATCAGTAAAGTAGTCTTCGGTGAAAAACTGTTTTTT
NA TRBJ2-3 TRBV7-8 NA CASSFSLLPSTDTQYF TGTGCCAGCAGCTTCTCCCTATTACCGAGCACAGATACGCAGTATTTT
NA TRBJ1-6 TRBV11-2 NA CASSLTYRTSPLHF TGTGCCAGCAGCTTGACATACAGGACTTCACCCCTCCACTTT
NA TRBJ2-5 TRBV15 once CATSRLTVQETQYF TGTGCCACCAGCCGTCTGACAGTCCAAGAGACCCAGTACTTC
TRBD1 TRBJ1-4 TRBV4-1 NA CASSQVDRGATNEKLFF TGCGCCAGCAGCCAGGTCGACAGGGGGGCAACTAATGAAAAACTGTTTTTT
TRBD1 TRBJ2-2 TRBV5-1 NA CASSLPPEQGSTGELFF TGCGCCAGCAGCTTGCCTCCGGAACAGGGGAGTACCGGGGAGCTGTTTTTT
TRBD1 TRBJ2-1 TRBV18 NA CASSLRQGGPQHEQFF TGTGCCAGCTCACTACGACAGGGGGGACCGCAGCATGAGCAGTTCTTC
TRBD1 TRBJ1-3 TRBV7-6 NA CASSLTGGQGNTIYF TGTGCCAGCAGCCTTACAGGGGGCCAGGGAAACACCATATATTTT
NA TRBJ2-3 TRBV29-1 NA CSVEGYSHTDTQYF TGCAGCGTTGAAGGGTACTCCCACACAGATACGCAGTATTTT
NA TRBJ1-4 TRBV19 NA CATNRAPNEKLFF TGTGCCACCAACAGGGCACCTAATGAAAAACTGTTTTTT
NA TRBJ1-5 TRBV19 NA CASSIRGLQPQHF TGTGCCAGTAGTATTAGGGGTTTACAGCCCCAGCATTTT
TRBD1 TRBJ1-2 TRBV9 NA CASSVAYRGSYTF TGTGCCAGCAGCGTAGCCTACAGGGGGAGCTACACCTTC
TRBD1 TRBJ1-2 TRBV28 NA CASRPTGEMHGYTF TGTGCCAGCAGGCCGACAGGGGAAATGCATGGCTACACCTTC
NA TRBJ1-1 TRBV6-6 NA CASSTDGLGSTEAFF TGTGCCAGCAGTACGGACGGCCTTGGGAGCACTGAAGCTTTCTTT
NA TRBJ1-6 TRBV2 NA CASSDRSPLHF TGTGCCAGCAGTGATCGGTCACCCCTCCACTTT
TRBD1 TRBJ2-1 TRBV19 NA CASSDRGVYNEQFF TGTGCCAGCTCCGACAGGGGTGTCTACAATGAGCAGTTCTTC
TRBD1 TRBJ1-3 TRBV7-9 NA CASSWGQGNTIYF TGTGCCAGCAGCTGGGGACAGGGAAACACCATATATTTT
TRBD1 TRBJ1-2 TRBV2 NA CASRSRTGGPSTF TGTGCCAGCAGGTCCCGGACAGGGGGCCCTTCCACCTTC
NA TRBJ1-1 TRBV6-5 NA CATLAPNGNTEAFF TGTGCCACCCTGGCCCCGAATGGGAACACTGAAGCTTTCTTT
TRBD2 TRBJ2-5 TRBV18 NA CASSPGLAETQYF TGTGCCAGCTCACCAGGACTAGCGGAGACCCAGTACTTC
NA TRBJ2-3 TRBV11-2 NA CASSRGSRTGTDTQYF TGTGCCAGCAGCAGAGGGTCCAGGACGGGCACAGATACGCAGTATTTT
NA TRBJ2-1 TRBV5-6 few CASSPYHEQYNEQFF TGTGCCAGCAGCCCCTACCATGAACAGTACAATGAGCAGTTCTTC
TRBD1 TRBJ1-4 TRBV5-1 NA CASSNPGQGLRKLFF TGCGCCAGCAGCAACCCGGGACAGGGACTTCGAAAACTGTTTTTT
NA TRBJ1-6 TRBV18 NA CASSPTGQPNSPLHF TGTGCCAGCTCACCGACAGGACAGCCCAATTCACCCCTCCACTTT
TRBD1 TRBJ1-1 TRBV6-5 NA CASTLTGGTEAFF TGTGCCAGCACTTTGACAGGGGGAACTGAAGCTTTCTTT
TRBD1 TRBJ1-2 TRBV2 NA CASLTGGADYTF TGTGCCAGCTTAACAGGGGGCGCCGACTACACCTTC
TRBD1 TRBJ2-5 TRBV2 NA CASSDPGQVEETQYF TGTGCCAGCAGTGACCCCGGACAGGTTGAAGAGACCCAGTACTTC
TRBD1 TRBJ1-2 TRBV5-4 NA CASSSGTGGGPNYGYTF TGTGCCAGCAGCTCCGGGACAGGGGGCGGCCCGAACTATGGCTACACCTTC
NA TRBJ1-1 TRBV3-1/TRBV3-2 NA CASSPSGSSGTEAFF TGTGCCAGCAGCCCCTCGGGGTCCTCAGGCACTGAAGCTTTCTTT
NA TRBJ1-5 TRBV19 NA CASSMSGSYQPQHF TGTGCCAGTAGTATGTCAGGGTCGTATCAGCCCCAGCATTTT
TRBD2 TRBJ2-5 TRBV19 NA CASSIGTSRETQYF TGTGCCAGTAGTATCGGGACTAGCAGAGAGACCCAGTACTTC
NA TRBJ1-2 TRBV2 once CASSPSRLTHGYTF TGTGCCAGCAGTCCCTCGAGGCTGACGCATGGCTACACCTTC
NA TRBJ1-1 TRBV3-1/TRBV3-2 few CASTAPAGGAFF TGTGCCAGCACTGCACCGGCGGGGGGAGCTTTCTTT
NA TRBJ2-3 TRBV25-1 once CASSESPGDTQYF TGTGCCAGCAGTGAATCCCCGGGGGATACGCAGTATTTT
TRBD1 TRBJ2-3 TRBV28 NA CASSRTGGGFADTQYF TGTGCCAGCAGTCGGACAGGGGGCGGTTTCGCAGATACGCAGTATTTT
NA TRBJ2-2 TRBV10-2 once CASSGSGVNTGELFF TGCGCCAGCAGTGGTAGCGGCGTGAACACCGGGGAGCTGTTTTTT
NA TRBJ2-5 TRBV5-1 NA CASSLVGRHQETQYF TGCGCCAGCAGCTTGGTCGGCAGACATCAAGAGACCCAGTACTTC
NA TRBJ2-7 TRBV4-1 NA CASSRPGQVHYEQYF TGCGCCAGCAGCCGACCGGGACAAGTGCACTACGAGCAGTACTTC
TRBD1 TRBJ2-2 TRBV7-9 few CASTQGQMNTGELFF TGTGCCAGCACCCAGGGACAGATGAACACCGGGGAGCTGTTTTTT
TRBD2 TRBJ2-5 TRBV28 NA CASRRGGGPQETQYF TGTGCCAGCCGGAGAGGCGGGGGGCCGCAAGAGACCCAGTACTTC
NA TRBJ2-7 TRBV28 NA CASSLTKVLYEQYF TGTGCCAGCAGTTTGACAAAGGTCCTCTACGAGCAGTACTTC
NA TRBJ2-1 TRBV2 NA CASSRLDNEQFF TGTGCCAGCAGTCGTCTCGACAATGAGCAGTTCTTC